Sequencing of this TCR beta chain was carried out in a study of cytomegalovirus exposure and HLA in healthy donors. Trimming shortened V by 0 bases and J by 4 bases, and 9 bases separated the two germline ends. The germline gives CDR1 MNHEY, CDR2 SMNVEV (reference sequence). The CDR3 totals 14 residues. Donors sampled were nominally healthy, though unrecorded immune exposures were likely. With 60 Vbeta and 13 Jbeta primers, the PCR was carried out. The table came from immunoSEQ multiplex PCR; TCRdb's copy has only in-frame clones and leaves some out. The data contain under 170,000 clones, 55% to 70% of them singletons.

This TCR was sampled from a woman aged 60 to 75 in good health and CMV-seropositive. Sequencing was performed on PBMCs. The chain is built from TRBV27 and TRBJ1-1; possibly TRBD1 for D (5 bases). CDR3 protein: CASSLSTVGTEAFF. CDR3 DNA sequence: TGTGCCAGCAGTTTATCGACAGTAGGCACTGAAGCTTTCTTT.